Each of the 31 T cell receptor beta chains below was sequenced from the same sample in a study of CD8 T cells in ankylosing spondylitis. TCRdb reanalysed the 5' RACE reads using MiXCR and keeps one entry per CDR3 protein. The sample lists about 250,000 distinct CDR3 sequences; roughly a third were seen once. Sequencing input: blood, either unsorted or a sorted T cell fraction (not recorded which). All receptors come from a male donor with ankylosing spondylitis or in good health (not recorded which).

This chain connects TRBV20-1 to TRBJ2-7; TRBD1 matches at 7 bases. The CDR3 loop spans 14 amino acids. Germline CDR1 and CDR2: DFQATT and SNEGSKA (reference sequence). V was clipped by 1 base and J by 3 bases; unmatched bases: 6. The CDR3 nucleotides read TGCAGTGCTAGAGCTCTAGACAGGGACTACGAGCAGTACTTC. Its protein product is CSARALDRDYEQYF.

The rearrangement joins TRBV28 to TRBJ2-5; TRBD2 matches 7 bases. The length of the CDR3 is 13 residues. Germline V gives CDR1 MDHEN, CDR2 SYDVKM. The J segment lost 7 bases and the V segment lost 6 bases, leaving 8 bases of the junction unmatched. CDR3 protein: CASSPDWGGTQYF. The CDR3 DNA is TGTGCCAGCAGCCCTGACTGGGGGGGGACCCAGTACTTC.

The chain couples TRBV10-3 to TRBJ1-6; TRBD1 is a possible D gene (5 bases). CDR1 and CDR2 from the germline V gene are ENHRY and SYGVKD. Deletions cut 7 bases from V and 0 bases from J, with 7 bases between. The CDR3 runs to 14 residues. The DNA for the CDR3 is TGTGCCATCAAGGGGAGCTCCTATAATTCACCCCTCCACTTT. Translating it yields CAIKGSSYNSPLHF.

The V call is TRBV4-2, the J call TRBJ2-3; D tentatively fits TRBD1 or TRBD2 (6 bases each). V shed 0 bases and J shed 4 bases, with 14 bases lying between them. The CDR3 covers 16 residues. Germline CDR1 and CDR2: LGHNA and YNFKEQ. The CDR3 DNA follows: TGTGCCAGCAGCCAAGATGGGCAGGGGACTCCAGATACGCAGTATTTT. It specifies CASSQDGQGTPDTQYF.

This clonotype was seen at least ten times. The chain uses TRBV6-5 and TRBJ2-1, with TRBD1 as a possible D gene (6 bases). The CDR3 loop spans 14 amino acids. V lost 2 bases and J lost 4, with 9 bases in between. Looked up from germline, CDR1 is MNHEY and CDR2 is SVGAGI. CDR3 loop: CASSYHDRYNEQFF. CDR3 sequence (DNA): TGTGCCAGCAGTTACCACGACAGGTACAATGAGCAGTTCTTC.

CDR3 region: CASSYSTGGNQPQHF. CDR3 in DNA: TGTGCCAGCAGTTACTCGACAGGGGGCAATCAGCCCCAGCATTTT. The chain has TRBV6-5 and TRBJ1-5; 8 bases agree with TRBD1. V shed 0 bases and J 2 bases; nucleotides not matched to a gene: 0. The germline V gene encodes CDR1 MNHEY and CDR2 SVGAGI. The CDR3 is 15 amino acids.

This clonotype showed up just a few times. The gene calls are TRBV6-5 and TRBJ2-7, with D perhaps TRBD2 (6 bases). V shed 2 bases and J shed 7 bases, with 12 bases lying between them. CDR1 is MNHEY, CDR2 SVGAGI, per germline. This CDR3 has 13 amino acids. CDR3 sequence (DNA): TGTGCCAGCAGTTACAACCCACGGGAGGAGCAGTACTTC. Its protein product is CASSYNPREEQYF.

This rearrangement joins TRBV5-1 to TRBJ2-3; the D is unclear. V lost 0 bases, J lost 2 bases, and 4 bases lay in between. The CDR3 length is 13 residues. In germline, CDR1 is SGHRS, CDR2 YFSETQ. The CDR3 loop is CASSLVDTDTQYF. In DNA, the CDR3 is TGCGCCAGCAGCTTGGTGGACACAGATACGCAGTATTTT.

This clonotype appeared a few times. The rearrangement links TRBV15 to TRBJ2-5; the D is unclear. The CDR3 spans 13 residues. From germline, CDR1 is LNHNV and CDR2 YYDKDF (reference sequence). V lost 0 bases to trimming and J lost 5 bases, with 7 bases between them. The CDR3 here is CATSRDPPETQYF. In DNA, the CDR3 is TGTGCCACCAGCAGAGATCCCCCCGAGACCCAGTACTTC.

This chain connects TRBV12-3 or TRBV12-4 to TRBJ1-2; tentatively, D is TRBD1 (6 bases). The length of the CDR3 is 15 residues. The V end lost 2 bases, the J end lost 8 bases, and 18 bases lay between the germline ends. In DNA form, the CDR3 reads TGTGCCAGCAGTTTAAGGGGGAGCATTATGAGGGGCTACACCTTC. It codes for CASSLRGSIMRGYTF.

J is TRBJ1-2 and V is TRBV7-2; TRBD1 agrees at 9 bases. This CDR3 comprises 17 residues. V lost 5 bases to trimming and J lost 4 bases; unmatched junction nucleotides: 14. Per germline, CDR1 SGHTA and CDR2 FQGNSA. CDR3 residues: CASSIDTQGARVYGYTF. The CDR3 nucleotides read TGTGCCAGCAGCATCGACACACAGGGGGCGCGGGTCTATGGCTACACCTTC.

Here the CDR3 reads CAISEGQGVYNEQFF. Written as DNA, the CDR3 is TGTGCCATCAGTGAGGGACAGGGGGTGTACAATGAGCAGTTCTTC. The chain links TRBV10-3 to TRBJ2-1; TRBD1 matches at 10 bases. V was pared by 2 bases and J by 4 bases, with 2 bases of the junction left unmatched. The germline V gene has CDR1 ENHRY and CDR2 SYGVKD. The CDR3 covers 15 residues.

This clonotype was counted between two and nine times. The rearrangement joins TRBV2 to TRBJ2-7; D is uncertain. The ends were cut back, 6 bases at V and 0 bases at J, with 12 bases in the middle. Germline V gene sequence: CDR1 SNHLY, CDR2 FYNNEI. CDR3 length: 14 residues. CDR3 loop: CASRGGESSYEQYF. The CDR3 coding sequence is TGTGCCAGCAGGGGTGGTGAGAGCTCCTACGAGCAGTACTTC.

This clonotype was detected only a few times. This chain links TRBV7-3 with TRBJ2-5; 9 bases are shared with TRBD1. The V and J ends lost 5 bases and 5 bases, in that order; junction bases with no gene match: 9. This CDR3 is built from 15 residues. Per the germline V gene, CDR1 is SGHTA and CDR2 is FQGTGA. DNA for the CDR3: TGTGCCAGCAGCCCCGGGACAGGGTTTTGGGAGACCCAGTACTTC. Amino acids: CASSPGTGFWETQYF.

The chain couples TRBV12-3 or TRBV12-4 to TRBJ1-1; the D is unclear. V lost 3 bases and J 3 bases, leaving 11 bases between the germline ends. This CDR3 is 14 amino acids long. This CDR3 is CASSFSGRDTEAFF. The CDR3, as DNA: TGTGCCAGCAGTTTCTCGGGGAGAGACACTGAAGCTTTCTTT.

The CDR3 here is CSVEDEIHEQFF. As DNA, the CDR3 is TGCAGCGTTGAGGACGAGATCCATGAGCAGTTCTTC. This chain joins TRBV29-1 and TRBJ2-1; D is ambiguous. Trimming took 3 bases from V and 8 from J, leaving 11 bases between them. This CDR3 region has 12 residues. Germline values: CDR1 SQVTM, CDR2 ANQGSEA.

The CDR3 DNA reads TGCAGTGCCAAATCCGCGGTCCGGGGTAGGGATAATGAGCAGTTCTTC. It yields the protein CSAKSAVRGRDNEQFF. V and J are TRBV20-1 and TRBJ2-1; the D gene is possibly TRBD2 (5 bases). Germline V lookup: CDR1 DFQATT, CDR2 SNEGSKA (reference sequence). Trimming stripped 6 bases from V and 7 bases from J, with 25 bases between. This CDR3 spans 16 amino acids.

The chain is built from TRBV20-1 and TRBJ2-4, with D hard to call. The CDR3 extends over 15 amino acids. Germline-derived CDR1 and CDR2 are DFQATT and SNEGSKA (reference sequence). V was cut by 5 bases and J by 7 bases, with 21 bases left in between. The CDR3 coding sequence is TGCAGTGCTTTTACGGACCCACGAGCGCGGAACATTCAGTACTTC. This sequence encodes CSAFTDPRARNIQYF.

The chain links TRBV12-3 or TRBV12-4 to TRBJ2-3; the match to TRBD1 covers 7 bases. V lost 4 bases, J lost 3 bases, and 4 bases stayed unmatched. The length of the CDR3 is 14 residues. The CDR3 spells CASSSLQGTDTQYF. CDR3 DNA sequence: TGTGCCAGCAGTTCGTTACAGGGGACAGATACGCAGTATTTT.

This clonotype was seen only a few times. The chain joins TRBV6-1 to TRBJ2-1; 8 bases are shared with TRBD2. Losses at the gene ends were 6 bases for V and 5 bases for J; bases not matched to a gene: 6. This CDR3 is 14 amino acids long. CDR1 and CDR2 (germline): MNHNS, SASEGT. This CDR3 is CASRPGLGNNEQFF. CDR3 DNA sequence: TGTGCCAGCAGACCGGGACTAGGCAACAATGAGCAGTTCTTC.

The chain recombines TRBV10-3 with TRBJ2-7; 7 bases match TRBD1. Per germline, CDR1 ENHRY and CDR2 SYGVKD. CDR3 length: 13 residues. With 6 bases clipped from V and 3 bases from J, the junction kept 5 bases outside the gene matches. CDR3 protein: CAISRDSLYEQYF. The DNA of the CDR3 is TGTGCCATCAGCCGGGACAGCCTCTACGAGCAGTACTTC.

V is TRBV20-1 and J is TRBJ1-1; D uncertain. Germline-derived CDR1 and CDR2 are DFQATT and SNEGSKA (reference sequence). The V end lost 6 bases, the J end lost 0 bases, and 14 bases lay between the germline ends. The CDR3 runs 14 residues. In nucleotides, the CDR3 is TGCAGTGCGGTTCCAGGCCCTGTGAACACTGAAGCTTTCTTT. It translates to CSAVPGPVNTEAFF.

This clonotype has only a few counts. The chain links TRBV30 to TRBJ2-3; perhaps TRBD2 as D (5 bases). Trimming removed 0 bases at V and 2 bases at J, with 6 bases between. This CDR3 is built from 13 residues. Germline V gene sequence: CDR1 GTSNPN, CDR2 SVGIG (reference sequence). CDR3 amino acids: CAWSVGVTDTQYF. The CDR3 nucleotides read TGTGCCTGGAGTGTCGGGGTCACAGATACGCAGTATTTT.

V usage is TRBV12-3 or TRBV12-4 and J usage is TRBJ2-3; TRBD2 matches 11 bases. The V segment lost 5 bases and the J segment 4 bases; nucleotides outside the gene matches: 5. The CDR3 extends over 15 amino acids. CDR3 DNA sequence: TGTGCCAGCAGTCGCTCTAGCGGGGGGTCAGATACGCAGTATTTT. Translated: CASSRSSGGSDTQYF.

The chain has TRBV25-1 and TRBJ2-2; no firm D call. Germline assignment: CDR1 MGHDK and CDR2 SYGVNS. The CDR3 spans 12 residues. V was clipped by 5 bases and J by 7 bases, with 8 bases between them. In DNA, the CDR3 is TGTGCCAGCAGTCACGGTGTCGGGGAGCTGTTTTTT. Translation gives CASSHGVGELFF.

This clonotype was observed a few times. The rearrangement links TRBV20-1 to TRBJ2-5, with TRBD2 as a possible D gene (5 bases). From germline, CDR1 is DFQATT and CDR2 SNEGSKA (reference sequence). CDR3 size: 13 residues. Trimming took off 5 bases at V and 4 bases at J, with 14 bases between the two ends. The CDR3, as DNA: TGCAGTGCTTCCGGGAAGCGTAGAGAGACCCAGTACTTC. It yields the protein CSASGKRRETQYF.

This clonotype was found a few times. The chain carries TRBV20-1 and TRBJ2-2, with TRBD1 matching over 9 bases. V lost 1 base, J lost 7 bases, and 10 bases stayed unmatched. Looked up from germline, CDR1 is DFQATT and CDR2 is SNEGSKA (reference sequence). This CDR3 has 16 residues. This CDR3 reads CSARARVGQGHGELFF. In nucleotides, the CDR3 is TGCAGTGCTAGAGCTAGGGTTGGACAGGGGCACGGGGAGCTGTTTTTT.

The rearrangement joins TRBV24-1 to TRBJ2-3, with 12 bases aligning to TRBD2. This CDR3 comprises 17 residues. V trimming: 3 bases; J trimming: 2 bases; junction bases outside the gene matches: 5. CDR1 and CDR2 (germline): KGHDR, SFDVKD. CDR3 bases: TGTGCCACCAGTGATCCCCGGACTAGCGGGGACACAGATACGCAGTATTTT. Its protein product is CATSDPRTSGDTDTQYF.

This clonotype has a handful of counts. V usage is TRBV12-3 or TRBV12-4 and J usage is TRBJ2-4; no definite D call. Trimming left V 1 base short and J 5 bases short, with 12 bases between. The CDR3 covers 15 residues. For the CDR3, the DNA is TGTGCCAGCAGTTTAGGTCAGCCGCAACAAAACATTCAGTACTTC. Its translation is CASSLGQPQQNIQYF.

Concerning this clonotype itself: A junction boundary mismatches the germline segment, possibly from a read error. The chain couples TRBV12-3 or TRBV12-4 to TRBJ2-7, with TRBD1 identical over 7 bases. The CDR3 is made up of 13 amino acids. This chain's CDR3 is CASSVDRFYGQYF. The CDR3 DNA is TGTGCCAGCAGCGTGGACAGGTTTTACGGGCAGTACTTC.

This clonotype turned up a few times. The V and J genes are TRBV10-3 and TRBJ2-3; 7 bases are a match to TRBD2. This CDR3 contains 14 residues. V lost 10 bases, J lost 3 bases, and 10 bases stayed unmatched. Germline values: CDR1 ENHRY, CDR2 SYGVKD. The CDR3 sequence: CATLSGVGTDTQYF. CDR3 nucleotides: TGTGCCACCCTAAGCGGGGTCGGGACAGATACGCAGTATTTT.